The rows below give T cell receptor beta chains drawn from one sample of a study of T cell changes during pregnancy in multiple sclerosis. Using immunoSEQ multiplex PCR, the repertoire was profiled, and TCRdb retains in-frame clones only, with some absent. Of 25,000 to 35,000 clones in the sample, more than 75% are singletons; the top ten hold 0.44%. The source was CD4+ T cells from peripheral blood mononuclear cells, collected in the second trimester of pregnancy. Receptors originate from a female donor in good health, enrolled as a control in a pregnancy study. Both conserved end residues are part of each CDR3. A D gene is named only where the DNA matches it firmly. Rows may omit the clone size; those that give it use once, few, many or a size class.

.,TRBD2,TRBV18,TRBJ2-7,CASSRSTSASSYEQYF,TGTGCCAGCTCACGTTCGACTAGCGCCAGCTCCTACGAGCAGTACTTC
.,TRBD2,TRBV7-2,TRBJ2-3,CASSYVPGLGDTQYF,TGTGCCAGCAGCTATGTCCCGGGACTAGGAGATACGCAGTATTTT
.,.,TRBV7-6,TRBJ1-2,CASSSATRTAYGYTF,TGTGCCAGCAGCTCAGCCACCAGGACAGCCTATGGCTACACCTTC
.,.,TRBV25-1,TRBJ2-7,CASSPGDFYEQYF,TGTGCCAGCAGTCCTGGGGACTTCTACGAGCAGTACTTC
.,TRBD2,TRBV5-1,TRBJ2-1,CASSLGSQRGDEQFF,TGCGCCAGCAGCTTGGGATCCCAGCGGGGGGATGAGCAGTTCTTC
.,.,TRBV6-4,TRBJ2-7,CASRRHMSSYEQYF,TGTGCCAGCAGGAGACATATGAGCTCCTACGAGCAGTACTTC
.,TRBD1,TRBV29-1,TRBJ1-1,CSVEESHRGGSEAFF,TGCAGCGTTGAAGAAAGTCACAGGGGGGGGTCTGAAGCTTTCTTT
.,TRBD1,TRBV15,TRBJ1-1,CATTFRTGANTEAFF,TGTGCCACCACTTTTAGGACAGGGGCTAACACTGAAGCTTTCTTT
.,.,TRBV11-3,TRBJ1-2,CASSLGPDYGYTF,TGTGCCAGCAGCTTAGGTCCAGACTATGGCTACACCTTC
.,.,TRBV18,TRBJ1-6,CASSPIRDNSYNSPLHF,TGTGCCAGCTCACCCATCCGGGACAACTCCTATAATTCACCCCTCCACTTT
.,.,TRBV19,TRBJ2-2,CASSKSGNTGELFF,TGTGCCAGTAGTAAGTCCGGGAACACCGGGGAGCTGTTTTTT
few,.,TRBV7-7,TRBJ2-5,CASSLSVVQSTQYF,TGTGCCAGCAGCTTGAGTGTTGTCCAATCGACCCAGTACTTC
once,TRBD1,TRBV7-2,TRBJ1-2,CASSFGTDSNYGYTF,TGTGCCAGCAGCTTCGGGACAGATTCGAACTATGGCTACACCTTC
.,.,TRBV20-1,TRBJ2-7,CSAREAYEQYF,TGCAGTGCTAGAGAGGCTTACGAGCAGTACTTC
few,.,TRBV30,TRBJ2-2,CAWSGVVSTGELFF,TGTGCCTGGAGTGGCGTAGTGAGCACCGGGGAGCTGTTTTTT
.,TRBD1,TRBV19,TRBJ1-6,CASSIETGGINYSPLHF,TGTGCCAGTAGTATAGAAACAGGGGGAATTAATTATTCACCCCTCCACTTT
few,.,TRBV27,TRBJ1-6,CASNQGRNSPLHF,TGTGCCAGCAACCAGGGGCGTAATTCACCCCTCCACTTT
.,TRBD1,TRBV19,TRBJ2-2,CASKSADRVVTGELFF,TGTGCCAGTAAGAGTGCGGACAGGGTGGTAACCGGGGAGCTGTTTTTT
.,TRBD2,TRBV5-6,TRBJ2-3,CASSLGRGAFTDTQYF,TGTGCCAGCAGCTTGGGGCGGGGGGCGTTCACAGATACGCAGTATTTT
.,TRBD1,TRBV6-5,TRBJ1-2,CASSYSGQGEIYGYTF,TGTGCCAGCAGTTACTCCGGACAGGGGGAGATCTATGGCTACACCTTC
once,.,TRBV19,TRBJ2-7,CASSTGLAYEQYF,TGTGCCAGTAGTACAGGGTTAGCCTACGAGCAGTACTTC
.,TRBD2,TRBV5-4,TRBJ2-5,CASSFTSGGEETQYF,TGTGCCAGCAGCTTTACTAGCGGGGGTGAAGAGACCCAGTACTTC
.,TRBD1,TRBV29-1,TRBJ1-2,CSVSRPGQVHGYTF,TGCAGCGTCTCAAGGCCGGGACAGGTGCATGGCTACACCTTC
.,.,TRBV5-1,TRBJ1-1,CASSLLDSYTEAFF,TGCGCCAGCAGCTTGTTAGACAGCTACACTGAAGCTTTCTTT
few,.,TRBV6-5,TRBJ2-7,CASSYSRSARYEQYF,TGTGCCAGCAGTTACTCTCGCAGTGCACGCTACGAGCAGTACTTC
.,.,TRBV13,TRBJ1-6,CASSFRRSADSPLHF,TGTGCCAGCAGCTTTCGGCGGTCTGCCGATTCACCCCTCCACTTT
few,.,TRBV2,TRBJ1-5,CASSEEQGSQPQHF,TGTGCCAGCAGTGAAGAACAGGGAAGTCAGCCCCAGCATTTT
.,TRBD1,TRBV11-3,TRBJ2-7,CASALGDSSYEQYF,TGTGCCAGCGCGCTGGGGGACAGCTCCTACGAGCAGTACTTC
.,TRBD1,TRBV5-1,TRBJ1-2,CASSFEGQGGFGYTF,TGCGCCAGCAGCTTCGAGGGACAGGGGGGGTTCGGCTACACCTTC
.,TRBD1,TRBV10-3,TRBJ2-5,CAISVGGQGQETQYF,TGTGCCATCAGTGTGGGGGGACAGGGACAAGAGACCCAGTACTTC
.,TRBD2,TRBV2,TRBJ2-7,CASSLSGRDLYEQYF,TGTGCCAGCAGCCTTAGCGGGAGGGATCTCTACGAGCAGTACTTC
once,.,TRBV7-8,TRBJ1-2,CASSPREVLRYGYTF,TGTGCCAGCAGCCCCCGTGAGGTTCTCCGTTATGGCTACACCTTC
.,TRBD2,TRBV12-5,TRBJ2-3,CASGLAQLAATDTQYF,TGTGCTAGTGGTTTGGCCCAACTAGCGGCCACAGATACGCAGTATTTT
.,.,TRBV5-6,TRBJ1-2,CASSYPGVNGYTF,TGTGCCAGCAGCTACCCAGGGGTTAATGGCTACACCTTC
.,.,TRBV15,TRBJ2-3,CATSRERREDTQYF,TGTGCCACCAGCAGGGAGAGACGGGAAGATACGCAGTATTTT
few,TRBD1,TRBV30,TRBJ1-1,CAWSDRGNTEAFF,TGTGCCTGGAGTGACAGGGGGAACACTGAAGCTTTCTTT
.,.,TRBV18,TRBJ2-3,CASSPGLSTDTQYF,TGTGCCAGCTCACCGGGACTTTCCACAGATACGCAGTATTTT
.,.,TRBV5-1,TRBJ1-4,CASSYNRESHEKLFF,TGCGCCAGCAGCTACAACAGGGAGAGTCATGAAAAACTGTTTTTT
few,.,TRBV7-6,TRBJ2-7,CASSRQQGPYEQYF,TGTGCCAGCAGCCGACAACAGGGTCCCTACGAGCAGTACTTC
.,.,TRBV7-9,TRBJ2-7,CASSLGVYGYEQYF,TGTGCCAGCAGCTTAGGAGTTTATGGCTACGAGCAGTACTTC
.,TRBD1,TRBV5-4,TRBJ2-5,CASSLGTGQSETQYF,TGTGCCAGCAGCTTGGGGACAGGGCAATCAGAGACCCAGTACTTC
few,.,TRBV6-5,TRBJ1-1,CASSYDNIRWTEAFF,TGTGCCAGCAGTTACGATAATATCCGGTGGACTGAAGCTTTCTTT
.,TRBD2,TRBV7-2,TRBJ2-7,CASSTPGLVAEQYF,TGTGCCAGCAGCACACCGGGACTAGTCGCCGAGCAGTACTTC
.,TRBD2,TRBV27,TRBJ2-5,CASSLKGLAGISGQETQYF,TGTGCCAGCAGTTTGAAGGGTCTAGCGGGAATCTCGGGGCAAGAGACCCAGTACTTC
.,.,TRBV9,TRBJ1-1,CASTQISGEAFF,TGTGCCAGCACCCAAATTTCAGGGGAAGCTTTCTTT
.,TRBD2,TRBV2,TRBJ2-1,CASSETSGDYNEQFF,TGTGCCAGCAGTGAAACTAGCGGGGATTACAATGAGCAGTTCTTC
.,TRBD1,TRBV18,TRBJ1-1,CASSPGTGRTEAFF,TGTGCCAGCTCGCCCGGGACAGGGAGGACTGAAGCTTTCTTT
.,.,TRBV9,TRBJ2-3,CASSVEGGSDTQYF,TGTGCCAGCAGCGTGGAGGGGGGGTCAGATACGCAGTATTTT
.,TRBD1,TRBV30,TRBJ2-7,CAWHTRQGVGYEQYF,TGTGCCTGGCATACCCGACAGGGGGTGGGCTACGAGCAGTACTTC
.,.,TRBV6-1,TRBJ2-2,CASFLGQHNTGELFF,TGTGCCAGCTTCCTGGGCCAGCATAACACCGGGGAGCTGTTTTTT
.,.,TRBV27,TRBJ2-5,CASSFGQGEETQYF,TGTGCCAGCAGTTTCGGACAAGGAGAAGAGACCCAGTACTTC
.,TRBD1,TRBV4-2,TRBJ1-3,CASSQDPQGKKFSGNTIYF,TGTGCCAGCAGCCAAGATCCACAGGGGAAGAAGTTTTCTGGAAACACCATATATTTT
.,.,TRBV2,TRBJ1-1,CASRGAEVMNTEAFF,TGTGCCAGCAGGGGAGCAGAAGTCATGAACACTGAAGCTTTCTTT